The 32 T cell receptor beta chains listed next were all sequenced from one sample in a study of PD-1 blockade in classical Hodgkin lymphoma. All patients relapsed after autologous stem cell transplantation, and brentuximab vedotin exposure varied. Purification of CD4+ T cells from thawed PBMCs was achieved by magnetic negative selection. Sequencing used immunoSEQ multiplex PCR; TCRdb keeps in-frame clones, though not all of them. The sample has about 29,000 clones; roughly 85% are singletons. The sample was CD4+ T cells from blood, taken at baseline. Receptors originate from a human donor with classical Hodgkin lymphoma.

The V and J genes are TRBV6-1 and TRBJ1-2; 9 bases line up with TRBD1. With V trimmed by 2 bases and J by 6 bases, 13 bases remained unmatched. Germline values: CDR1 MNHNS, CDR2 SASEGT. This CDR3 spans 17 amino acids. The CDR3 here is CASSEKKGTGRVDGYTF. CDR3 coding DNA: TGTGCCAGCAGTGAAAAAAAGGGGACAGGGCGGGTCGATGGCTACACCTTC.

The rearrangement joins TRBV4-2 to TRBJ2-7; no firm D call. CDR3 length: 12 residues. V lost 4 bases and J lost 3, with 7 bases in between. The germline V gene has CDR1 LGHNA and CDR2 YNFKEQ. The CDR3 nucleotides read TGTGCCAGCAGCCTAGACCGCTACGAGCAGTACTTC. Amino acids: CASSLDRYEQYF.

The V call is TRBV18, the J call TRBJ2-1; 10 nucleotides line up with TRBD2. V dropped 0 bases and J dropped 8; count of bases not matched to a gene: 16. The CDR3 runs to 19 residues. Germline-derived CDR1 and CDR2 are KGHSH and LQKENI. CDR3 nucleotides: TGTGCCAGCTCACCACCCCTAGCGGGAGAAGAGGATATGGTATATGAGCAGTTCTTC. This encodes CASSPPLAGEEDMVYEQFF.

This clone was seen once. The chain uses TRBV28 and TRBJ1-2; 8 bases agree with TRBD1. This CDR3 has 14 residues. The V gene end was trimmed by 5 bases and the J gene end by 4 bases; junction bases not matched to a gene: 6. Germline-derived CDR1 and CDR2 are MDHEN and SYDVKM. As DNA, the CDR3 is TGTGCCAGCAGTGCGGACAGGGTGCTCTATGGCTACACCTTC. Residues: CASSADRVLYGYTF.

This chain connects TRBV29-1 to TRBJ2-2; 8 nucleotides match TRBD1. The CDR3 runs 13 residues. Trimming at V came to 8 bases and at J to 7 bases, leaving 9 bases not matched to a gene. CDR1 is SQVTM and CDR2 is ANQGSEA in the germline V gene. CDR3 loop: CSTGGTRNGELFF. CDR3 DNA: TGCAGCACAGGGGGTACCCGAAACGGGGAGCTGTTTTTT.

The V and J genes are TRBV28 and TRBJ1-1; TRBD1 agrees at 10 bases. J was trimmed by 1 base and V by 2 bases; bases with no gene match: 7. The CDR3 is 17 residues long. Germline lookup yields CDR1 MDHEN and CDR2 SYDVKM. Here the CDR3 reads CASSLPGQGVGNTEAFF. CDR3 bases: TGTGCCAGCAGTTTACCCGGACAGGGGGTTGGGAACACTGAAGCTTTCTTT.

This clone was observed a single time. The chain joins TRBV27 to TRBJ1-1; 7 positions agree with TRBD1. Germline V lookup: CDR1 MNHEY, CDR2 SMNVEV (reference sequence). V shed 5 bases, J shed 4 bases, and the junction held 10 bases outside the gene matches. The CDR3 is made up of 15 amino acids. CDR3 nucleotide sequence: TGTGCCAGCAGTCCGGGACAGCCGGGGACCACTGAAGCTTTCTTT. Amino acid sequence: CASSPGQPGTTEAFF.

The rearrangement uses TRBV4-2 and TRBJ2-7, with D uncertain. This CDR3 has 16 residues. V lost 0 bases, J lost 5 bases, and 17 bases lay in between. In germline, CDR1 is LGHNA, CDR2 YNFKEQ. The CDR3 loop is CASSQDKGLTVNEQYF. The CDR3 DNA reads TGTGCCAGCAGCCAAGATAAAGGTCTAACCGTCAACGAGCAGTACTTC.

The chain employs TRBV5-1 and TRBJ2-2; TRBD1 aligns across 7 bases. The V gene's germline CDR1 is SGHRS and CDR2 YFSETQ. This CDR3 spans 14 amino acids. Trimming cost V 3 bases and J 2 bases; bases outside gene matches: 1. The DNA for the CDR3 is TGCGCCAGCAGCTGGACAGGAAACACCGGGGAGCTGTTTTTT. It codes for CASSWTGNTGELFF.

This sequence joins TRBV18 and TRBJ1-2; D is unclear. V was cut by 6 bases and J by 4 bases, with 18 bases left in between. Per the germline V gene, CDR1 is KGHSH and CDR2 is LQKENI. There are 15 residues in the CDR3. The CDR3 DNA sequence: TGTGCCAGCTCTCATTTATCCGACACCTCCTATGGCTACACCTTC. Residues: CASSHLSDTSYGYTF.

The CDR3 is CASSQGSGRVEKLFF. The CDR3 DNA follows: TGCGCCAGCAGCCAAGGTTCGGGTCGAGTTGAAAAACTGTTTTTT. The chain links TRBV4-1 to TRBJ1-4; the D is unclear. Germline loops: CDR1 MGHRA, CDR2 YSYEKL. Between the trimmed V and J ends, which lost 1 base and 7 bases, there was a span of 13 bases. The length of the CDR3 is 15 residues.

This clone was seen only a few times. CDR3 in DNA: TGTGCCAGCAGCCCCCGCGCCTACGAGCAGTACTTC. The encoded protein is CASSPRAYEQYF. This chain connects TRBV2 to TRBJ2-7; D call uncertain. CDR1 is SNHLY and CDR2 is FYNNEI in the germline V gene. Deletions cut 6 bases from V and 2 bases from J, with 8 bases between. The CDR3 is made up of 12 amino acids. The variable domain in full, with the rest retrieved from reference TRBV2 and TRBJ2-7, is EPEVTQTPSHQVTQMGQEVILRCVPISNHLYFYWYRQILGQKVEFLVSFYNNEISEKSEIFDDQFSVERPDGSNFTLKIRSTKLEDSAMYFCASSPRAYEQYFGPGTRLTVT.

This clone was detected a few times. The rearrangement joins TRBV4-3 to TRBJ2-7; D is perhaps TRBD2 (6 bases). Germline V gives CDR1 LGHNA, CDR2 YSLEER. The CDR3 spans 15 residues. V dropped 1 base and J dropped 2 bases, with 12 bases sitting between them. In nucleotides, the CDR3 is TGCGCCAGCAGCCAAGGGTTACGCGGGACCTACGAGCAGTACTTC. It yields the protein CASSQGLRGTYEQYF.

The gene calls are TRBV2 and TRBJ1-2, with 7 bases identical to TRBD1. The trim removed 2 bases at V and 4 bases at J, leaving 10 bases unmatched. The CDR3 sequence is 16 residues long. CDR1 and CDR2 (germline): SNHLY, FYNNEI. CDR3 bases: TGTGCCAGCAGTGAATTGGGGGACAGACCCGTCTATGGCTACACCTTC. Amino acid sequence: CASSELGDRPVYGYTF.

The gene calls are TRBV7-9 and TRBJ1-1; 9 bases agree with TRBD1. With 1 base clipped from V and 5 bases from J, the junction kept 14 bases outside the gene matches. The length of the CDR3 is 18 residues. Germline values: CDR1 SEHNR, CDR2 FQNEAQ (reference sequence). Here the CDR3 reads CASSLEKTGGPLATEAFF. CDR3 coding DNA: TGTGCCAGCAGCTTAGAAAAGACAGGGGGACCTCTCGCTACTGAAGCTTTCTTT.

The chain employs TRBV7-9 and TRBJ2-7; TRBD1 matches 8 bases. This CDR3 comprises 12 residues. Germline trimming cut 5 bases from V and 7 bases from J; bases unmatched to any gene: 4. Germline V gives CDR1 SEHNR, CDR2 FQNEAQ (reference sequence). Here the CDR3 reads CASSPDRVEQYF. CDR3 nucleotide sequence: TGTGCCAGCAGCCCGGACAGGGTGGAGCAGTACTTC.

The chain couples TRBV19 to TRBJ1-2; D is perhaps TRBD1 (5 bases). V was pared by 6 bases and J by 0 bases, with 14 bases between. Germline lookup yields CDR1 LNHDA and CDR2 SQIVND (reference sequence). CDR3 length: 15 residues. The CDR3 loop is CASSTDSTSNYGYTF. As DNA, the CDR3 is TGTGCCAGTAGCACAGACAGCACATCTAACTATGGCTACACCTTC.

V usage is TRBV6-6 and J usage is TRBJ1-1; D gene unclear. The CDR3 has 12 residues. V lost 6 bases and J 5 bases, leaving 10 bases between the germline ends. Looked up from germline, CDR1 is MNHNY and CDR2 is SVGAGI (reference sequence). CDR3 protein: CASRTSGTEAFF. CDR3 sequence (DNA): TGTGCCAGCAGGACTAGTGGGACTGAAGCTTTCTTT.

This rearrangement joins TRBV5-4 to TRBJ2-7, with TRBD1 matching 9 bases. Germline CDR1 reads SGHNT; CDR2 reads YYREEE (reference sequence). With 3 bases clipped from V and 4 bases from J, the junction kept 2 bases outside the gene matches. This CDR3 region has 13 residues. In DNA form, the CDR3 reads TGTGCCAGCAGCTATGGGACAGGGTACGAGCAGTACTTC. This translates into CASSYGTGYEQYF. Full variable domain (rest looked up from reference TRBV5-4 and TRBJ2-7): ETGVTQSPTHLIKTRGQQVTLRCSSQSGHNTVSWYQQALGQGPQFIFQYYREEENGRGNFPPRFSGLQFPNYSSELNVNALELDDSALYLCASSYGTGYEQYFGPGTRLTVT.

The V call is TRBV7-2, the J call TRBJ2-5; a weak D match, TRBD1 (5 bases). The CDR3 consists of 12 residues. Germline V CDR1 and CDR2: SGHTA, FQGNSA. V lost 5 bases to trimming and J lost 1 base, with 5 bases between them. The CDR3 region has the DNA TGTGCCAGCAGCAGGGGCCAAGAGACCCAGTACTTC. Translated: CASSRGQETQYF.

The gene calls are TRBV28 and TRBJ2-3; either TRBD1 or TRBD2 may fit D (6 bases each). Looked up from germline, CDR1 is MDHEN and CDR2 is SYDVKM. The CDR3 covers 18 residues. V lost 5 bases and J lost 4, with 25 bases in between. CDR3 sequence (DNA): TGTGCCAGCAGTACGGGGGCACCAGCTTCTCCCGGGCCAGATACGCAGTATTTT. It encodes CASSTGAPASPGPDTQYF.

The CDR3 protein is CASSTRGGAVETQYF. The CDR3 DNA reads as TGTGCCAGCAGTACTCGGGGAGGGGCGGTAGAGACCCAGTACTTC. V usage is TRBV6-6 and J usage is TRBJ2-5; 7 bases align to TRBD2. Unmatched junction bases numbered 10, after V lost 5 bases and J lost 4 bases. The germline V gene encodes CDR1 MNHNY and CDR2 SVGAGI (reference sequence). The CDR3 consists of 15 residues.

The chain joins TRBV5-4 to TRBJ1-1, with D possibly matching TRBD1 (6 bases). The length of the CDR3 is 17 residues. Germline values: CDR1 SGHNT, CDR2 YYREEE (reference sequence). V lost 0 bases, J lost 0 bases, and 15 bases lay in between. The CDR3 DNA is TGTGCCAGCAGCTTGGGGGGTGGGGCAGGGGTGAACACTGAAGCTTTCTTT. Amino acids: CASSLGGGAGVNTEAFF.

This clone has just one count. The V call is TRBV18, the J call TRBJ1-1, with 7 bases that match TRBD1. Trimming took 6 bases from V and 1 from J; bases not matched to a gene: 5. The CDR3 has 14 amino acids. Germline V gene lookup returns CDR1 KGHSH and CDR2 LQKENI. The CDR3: CASSHRGENTEAFF. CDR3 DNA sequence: TGTGCCAGCTCCCACAGGGGAGAGAACACTGAAGCTTTCTTT.

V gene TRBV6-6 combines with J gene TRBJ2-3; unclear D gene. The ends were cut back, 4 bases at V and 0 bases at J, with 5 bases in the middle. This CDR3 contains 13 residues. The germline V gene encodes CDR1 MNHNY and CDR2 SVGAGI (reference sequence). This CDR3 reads CASSFLSTDTQYF. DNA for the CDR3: TGTGCCAGCAGTTTCCTGAGCACAGATACGCAGTATTTT.

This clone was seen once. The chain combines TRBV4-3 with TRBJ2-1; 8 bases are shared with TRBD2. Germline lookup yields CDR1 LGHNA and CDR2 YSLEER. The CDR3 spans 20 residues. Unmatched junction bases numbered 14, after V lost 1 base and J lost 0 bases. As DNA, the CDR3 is TGCGCCAGCAGCCAAGCAGGCGGACTAGCTTTCCAGAGCTCCTACAATGAGCAGTTCTTC. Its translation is CASSQAGGLAFQSSYNEQFF.

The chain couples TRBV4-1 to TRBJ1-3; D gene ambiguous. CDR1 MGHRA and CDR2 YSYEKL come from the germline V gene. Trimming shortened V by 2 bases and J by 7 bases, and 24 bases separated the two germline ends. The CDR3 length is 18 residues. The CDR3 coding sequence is TGCGCCAGCAGCCAACCGATACCCGGCTACTCAGGTGGGAACACCATATATTTT. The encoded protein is CASSQPIPGYSGGNTIYF.

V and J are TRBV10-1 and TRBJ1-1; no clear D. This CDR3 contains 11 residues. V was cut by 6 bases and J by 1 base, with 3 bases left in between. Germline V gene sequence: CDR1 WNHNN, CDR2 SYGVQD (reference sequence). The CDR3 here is CASRGNTEAFF. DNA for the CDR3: TGCGCCAGCAGAGGGAACACTGAAGCTTTCTTT.

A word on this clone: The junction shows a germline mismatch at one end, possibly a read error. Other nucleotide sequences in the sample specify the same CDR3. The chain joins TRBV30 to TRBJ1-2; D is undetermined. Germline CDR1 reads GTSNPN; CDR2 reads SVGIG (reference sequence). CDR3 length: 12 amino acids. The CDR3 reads CAFVGPIGGYTF. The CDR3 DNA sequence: TGTGCCTTTGTCGGCCCTATTGGTGGCTACACCTTT. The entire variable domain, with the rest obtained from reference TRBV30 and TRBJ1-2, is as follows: SQTIHQWPATLVQPVGSPLSLECTVEGTSNPNLYWYRQAAGRGLQLLFYSVGIGQISSEVPQNLSASRPQDRQFILSSKKLLLSDSGFYLCAFVGPIGGYTFGSGTRLTVV.

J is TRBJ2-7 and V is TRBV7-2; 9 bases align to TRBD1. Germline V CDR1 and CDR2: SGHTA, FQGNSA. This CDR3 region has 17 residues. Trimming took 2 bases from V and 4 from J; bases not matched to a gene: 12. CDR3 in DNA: TGTGCCAGCAGCTTACCTACAGGGGGCCCCTTATCTTACGAGCAGTACTTC. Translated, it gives CASSLPTGGPLSYEQYF.

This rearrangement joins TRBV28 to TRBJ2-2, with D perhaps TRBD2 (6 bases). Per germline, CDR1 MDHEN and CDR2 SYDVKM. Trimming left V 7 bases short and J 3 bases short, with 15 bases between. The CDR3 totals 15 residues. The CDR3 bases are TGTGCCAGCACTCTACTCGGGACTTACACCGGGGAGCTGTTTTTT. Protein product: CASTLLGTYTGELFF. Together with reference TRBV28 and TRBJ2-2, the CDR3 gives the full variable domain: DVKVTQSSRYLVKRTGEKVFLECVQDMDHENMFWYRQDPGLGLRLIYFSYDVKMKEKGDIPEGYSVSREKKERFSLILESASTNQTSMYLCASTLLGTYTGELFFGEGSRLTVL.

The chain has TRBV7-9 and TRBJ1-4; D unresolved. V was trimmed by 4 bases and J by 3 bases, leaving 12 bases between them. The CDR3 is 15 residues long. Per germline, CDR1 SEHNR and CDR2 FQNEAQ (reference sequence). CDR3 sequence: CASSSLTMSNEKLFF. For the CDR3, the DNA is TGTGCCAGCAGCTCGTTGACTATGTCTAATGAAAAACTGTTTTTT.